Listed below are T cell receptor beta chains from one sample, sequenced in a study of shared clonotypes between healthy human individuals. Generated by immunoSEQ multiplex PCR, the TCRdb table keeps only in-frame clones and is missing some. The sample consists of about 2,500,000 clones, approximately 94% of them appearing once. The specimen was naive CD4+ T cells sorted from blood. These receptors were obtained from a man younger than 35 in good health. Each CDR3 is given with its conserved first and last residue.

>15|TRBJ1-4|TRBV7-9
CASNPILDRPEKLFF
>14|TRBJ2-3|TRBV6-5
CASNPAGGTDTQYF
>15|TRBJ2-2|TRBV30
CAWSVRRGAGGELFF
>14|TRBJ2-3|TRBV9
CASSRTSGRDTQYF
>14|TRBJ2-2|TRBV28
CASIELVSTGELFF
>16|TRBJ2-2|TRBV5-6
CASSLVPSGGTGELFF
>15|TRBJ2-5|TRBV5-1
CASSWDRQKGETQYF
>17|TRBJ2-1|TRBV7-2
CASSLSLAGSGYNEQFF
>14|TRBJ1-2|TRBV10-3
CAISVPGVDYGYTF
>15|TRBJ2-1|TRBV9
CASSVNSGGVNEQFF
>14|TRBJ1-2|TRBV27
CASSLWGRQSGYTF